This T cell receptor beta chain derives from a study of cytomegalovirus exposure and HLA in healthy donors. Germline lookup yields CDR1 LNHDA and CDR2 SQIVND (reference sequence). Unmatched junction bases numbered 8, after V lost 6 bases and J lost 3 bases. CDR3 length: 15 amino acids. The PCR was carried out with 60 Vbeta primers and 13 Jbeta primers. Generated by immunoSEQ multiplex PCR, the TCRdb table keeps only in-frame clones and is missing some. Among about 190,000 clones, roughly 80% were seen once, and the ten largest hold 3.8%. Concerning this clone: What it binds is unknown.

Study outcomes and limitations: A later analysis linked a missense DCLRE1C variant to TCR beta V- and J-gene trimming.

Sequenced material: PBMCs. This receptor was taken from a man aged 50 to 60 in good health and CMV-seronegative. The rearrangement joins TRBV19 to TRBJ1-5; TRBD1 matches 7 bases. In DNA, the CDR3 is TGTGCCAGTAGGGGGAGACAGGGTTACAATCAGCCCCAGCATTTT. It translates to CASRGRQGYNQPQHF.